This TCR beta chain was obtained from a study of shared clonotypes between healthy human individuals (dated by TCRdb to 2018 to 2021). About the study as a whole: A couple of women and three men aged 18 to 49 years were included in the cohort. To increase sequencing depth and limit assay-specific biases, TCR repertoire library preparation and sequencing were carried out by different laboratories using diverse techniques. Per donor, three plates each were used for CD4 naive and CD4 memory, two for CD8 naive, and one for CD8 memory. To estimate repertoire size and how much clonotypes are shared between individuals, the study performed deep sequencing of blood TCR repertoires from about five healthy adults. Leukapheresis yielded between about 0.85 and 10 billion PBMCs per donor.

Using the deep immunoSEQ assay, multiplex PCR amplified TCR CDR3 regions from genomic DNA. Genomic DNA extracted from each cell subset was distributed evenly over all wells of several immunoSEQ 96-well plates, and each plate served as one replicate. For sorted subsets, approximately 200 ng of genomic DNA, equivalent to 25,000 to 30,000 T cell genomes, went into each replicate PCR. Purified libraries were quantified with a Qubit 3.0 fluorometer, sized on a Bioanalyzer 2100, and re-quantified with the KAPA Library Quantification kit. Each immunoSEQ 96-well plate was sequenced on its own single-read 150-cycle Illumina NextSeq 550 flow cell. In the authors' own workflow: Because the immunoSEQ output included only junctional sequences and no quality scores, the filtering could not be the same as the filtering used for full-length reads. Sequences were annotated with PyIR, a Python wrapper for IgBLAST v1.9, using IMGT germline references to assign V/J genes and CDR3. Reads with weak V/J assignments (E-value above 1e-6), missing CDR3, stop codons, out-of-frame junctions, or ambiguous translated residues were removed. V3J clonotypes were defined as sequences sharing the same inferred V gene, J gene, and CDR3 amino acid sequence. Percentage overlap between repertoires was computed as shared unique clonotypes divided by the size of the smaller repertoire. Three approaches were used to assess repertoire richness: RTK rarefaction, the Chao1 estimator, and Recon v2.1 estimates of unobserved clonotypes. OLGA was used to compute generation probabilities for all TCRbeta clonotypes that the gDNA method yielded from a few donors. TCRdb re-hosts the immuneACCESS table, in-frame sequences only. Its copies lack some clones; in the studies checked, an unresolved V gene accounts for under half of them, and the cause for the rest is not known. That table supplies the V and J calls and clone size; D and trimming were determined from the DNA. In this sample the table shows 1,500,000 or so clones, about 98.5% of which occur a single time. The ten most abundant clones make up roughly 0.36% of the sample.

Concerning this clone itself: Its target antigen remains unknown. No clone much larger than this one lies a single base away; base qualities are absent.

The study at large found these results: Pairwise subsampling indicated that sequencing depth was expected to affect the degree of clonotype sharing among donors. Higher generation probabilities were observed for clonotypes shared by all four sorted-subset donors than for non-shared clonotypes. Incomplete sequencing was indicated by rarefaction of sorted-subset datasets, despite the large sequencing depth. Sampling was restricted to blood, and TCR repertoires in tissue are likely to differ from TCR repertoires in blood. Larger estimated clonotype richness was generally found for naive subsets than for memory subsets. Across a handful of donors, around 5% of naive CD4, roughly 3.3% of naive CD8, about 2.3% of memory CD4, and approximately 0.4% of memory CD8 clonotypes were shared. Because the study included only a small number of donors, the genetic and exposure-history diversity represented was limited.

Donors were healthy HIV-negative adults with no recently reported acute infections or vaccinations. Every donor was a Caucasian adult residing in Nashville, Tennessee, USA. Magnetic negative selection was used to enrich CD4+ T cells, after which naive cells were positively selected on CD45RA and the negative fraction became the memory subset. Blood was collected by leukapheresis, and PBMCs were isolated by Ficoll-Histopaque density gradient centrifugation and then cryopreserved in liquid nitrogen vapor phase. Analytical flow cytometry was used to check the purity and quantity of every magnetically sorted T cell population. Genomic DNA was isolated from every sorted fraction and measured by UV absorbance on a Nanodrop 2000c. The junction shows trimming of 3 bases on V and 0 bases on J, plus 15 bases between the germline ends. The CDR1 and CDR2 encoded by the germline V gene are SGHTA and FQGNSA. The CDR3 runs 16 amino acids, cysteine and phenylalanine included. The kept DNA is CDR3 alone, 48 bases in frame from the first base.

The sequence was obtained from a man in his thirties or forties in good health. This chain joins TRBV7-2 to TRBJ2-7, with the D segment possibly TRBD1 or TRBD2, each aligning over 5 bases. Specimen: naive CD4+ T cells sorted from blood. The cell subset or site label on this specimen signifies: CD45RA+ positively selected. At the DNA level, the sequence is TGTGCCAGCAGCTTTTTTCCGCCAGGGAGCTCCTACGAGCAGTACTTC. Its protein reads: CASSFFPPGSSYEQYF.